A single sample is the source of the 16 T cell receptor beta chains below, sequenced in a study of molecular identifiers for immune sequencing clone quantification. TCRdb ran MiXCR on the PCR reads and lists one entry per CDR3 protein. The sample includes about 630,000 distinct CDR3 sequences, about 25% seen only once; the top ten take 0.78%. The material sequenced was naive CD8+ T cells from blood, with Jurkat cell RNA spiked in. Subset of the sample: FACS-sorted CD8+CD4-CCR7+CD45RA+ naive T cells. All receptors derive from a human donor in good health. Some libraries in this study had Jurkat cell RNA spiked in.

This clonotype has more than one count but fewer than ten. The genes are TRBV2 and TRBJ2-1; no reliable D call. The V gene lost 4 bases and the J gene lost 0 bases, with 10 bases spanning the gap. The CDR3 covers 15 residues. Germline-derived CDR1 and CDR2 are SNHLY and FYNNEI. The CDR3 spells CASSVSSHSYNEQFF. The CDR3 coding sequence is TGTGCCAGCAGTGTTTCCTCCCACTCCTACAATGAGCAGTTCTTC.

Many counts were recorded for this clonotype. J is TRBJ2-6 and V is TRBV7-8; D remains unclear. The CDR3 length is 16 residues. V lost 2 bases and J lost 0, with 8 bases in between. Germline CDR1 SGHVS, CDR2 FQNEAQ. Here the CDR3 reads CASSLHPSSGANVLTF. CDR3 coding DNA: TGTGCCAGCAGCTTACACCCGAGCTCTGGGGCCAACGTCCTGACTTTC. The whole variable domain, filled in from reference TRBV7-8 and TRBJ2-6, reads GAGVSQSPRYKVAKRGQDVALRCDPISGHVSLFWYQQALGQGPEFLTYFQNEAQLDKSGLPSDRFFAERPEGSVSTLKIQRTQQEDSAVYLCASSLHPSSGANVLTFGAGSRLTVL.

Details on this clonotype: This may come from a read error, since a much larger clone is one base off. The rearrangement links TRBV5-3 to TRBJ2-3, with D perhaps TRBD1 (6 bases). TRBV5-3 is noted as an ORF with a role that remains uncertain. CDR3 length: 16 residues. Trimming took off 8 bases at V and 0 bases at J, with 19 bases between the two ends. CDR3 bases: TGTGCCAGCAGCGAACCCGGGACACTTAGCACAGATACGCAGTATTTT. Its translation: CASSEPGTLSTDTQYF.

In its sample, this clonotype was seen many times. The chain couples TRBV5-6 to TRBJ1-1, with 11 bases fitting TRBD1. Trimming removed 7 bases from V and 0 bases from J; junction bases left unmatched: 17. The CDR3 has 19 amino acids. Looked up from germline, CDR1 is SGHDT and CDR2 is YYEEEE. CDR3 nucleotides: TGTGCCAGCGCAGATGGCGGGGACAGGGGGGGAGTAGTGAACACTGAAGCTTTCTTT. Translating it yields CASADGGDRGGVVNTEAFF.

This chain links TRBV19 with TRBJ2-3, with TRBD2 as a possible D gene (7 bases). This CDR3 region has 16 residues. Trimming took off 5 bases at V and 3 bases at J, with 18 bases between the two ends. The germline V gene encodes CDR1 LNHDA and CDR2 SQIVND (reference sequence). CDR3 sequence (DNA): TGTGCCAGTAGTTATCCGGACGGGGGGCAGACAGATACGCAGTATTTT. Protein: CASSYPDGGQTDTQYF.

In regard to this clonotype: This may be a read error: a much more frequent sequence differs by one nucleotide. This chain uses TRBV9 with TRBJ2-7; 7 positions match TRBD2. J lost 6 bases, V lost 0 bases, and 15 bases had no gene match. Germline V lookup: CDR1 SGDLS, CDR2 YYNGEE. The CDR3 totals 17 residues. The CDR3 protein is CASSVDPLPREGAEQYF. Written as DNA, the CDR3 is TGTGCCAGCAGCGTAGACCCATTACCTAGGGAGGGTGCCGAGCAGTACTTC.

On this clonotype itself: A single base separates this from a much larger clone, so it may be a read error. This chain links TRBV4-2 with TRBJ2-7; 7 positions agree with TRBD2. J gave up 4 bases and V 3 bases, and 9 bases lay outside the gene matches. From germline, CDR1 is LGHNA and CDR2 YNFKEQ. The CDR3 is 15 residues long. The CDR3 bases are TGTGCCAGCAGCCAGTACGGGGGGAGCGGATACGAGCAGTACTTC. Residues: CASSQYGGSGYEQYF.

This clonotype was recorded many times. The J gene is TRBJ1-4, the V gene TRBV7-9; D not certain. Germline loops: CDR1 SEHNR, CDR2 FQNEAQ (reference sequence). V was clipped by 0 bases and J by 6 bases, with 8 bases between them. This CDR3 spans 14 amino acids. The CDR3 nucleotides read TGTGCCAGCAGCTTAGCGGTCCTCTATGAAAAACTGTTTTTT. The encoded protein is CASSLAVLYEKLFF.

As for this clonotype: A much larger clone sits a single nucleotide away, making a read error possible. The V and J genes are TRBV29-1 and TRBJ2-5; tentative D call: TRBD2 (5 bases). Germline V gene data show CDR1 as SQVTM and CDR2 as ANQGSEA. Between the trimmed V and J ends, which lost 4 bases and 1 base, there was a span of 13 bases. There are 14 residues in the CDR3. The CDR3 nucleotides are TGCAGCGTTGGAGACCCAGGAGGCCAAGAGACCCAGTACTTC. Protein product: CSVGDPGGQETQYF.

The chain recombines TRBV7-9 with TRBJ2-7, with 7 bases matching TRBD1. The J segment lost 5 bases and the V segment lost 5 bases, leaving 9 bases of the junction unmatched. CDR1 and CDR2 from the germline V gene are SEHNR and FQNEAQ (reference sequence). The CDR3 extends over 14 amino acids. The CDR3 DNA reads as TGTGCCAGCAGCCCACCGACAGGGTTCGACGAGCAGTACTTC. Its protein is CASSPPTGFDEQYF.

This chain uses TRBV20-1 with TRBJ2-7; 9 bases align to TRBD2. This CDR3 has 14 amino acids. Per the germline V gene, CDR1 is DFQATT and CDR2 is SNEGSKA (reference sequence). J lost 5 bases, V lost 3 bases, and 8 bases had no gene match. Written as DNA, the CDR3 is TGCAGTGCTAGTGCGCGGGGGGGCCCACACGAGCAGTACTTC. Amino acids: CSASARGGPHEQYF.

The rearrangement links TRBV2 to TRBJ2-5; 9 bases align to TRBD2. CDR3 length: 18 residues. Germline CDR1 reads SNHLY; CDR2 reads FYNNEI. V lost 8 bases to trimming and J lost 4 bases; unmatched junction nucleotides: 20. CDR3 sequence reads: CASRGGRGGTRVRETQYF. CDR3 sequence (DNA): TGTGCCAGCCGTGGAGGGCGGGGGGGTACCCGGGTACGAGAGACCCAGTACTTC.

There are many counts of this clonotype. The CDR3 sequence: CASSRQGQTGVLFF. As DNA, the CDR3 is TGTGCCAGCAGCCGACAAGGACAAACCGGGGTGCTTTTTTTT. The chain couples TRBV6-5 to TRBJ2-2, with D possibly being TRBD1 or TRBD2 (5 bases each). V was pared by 6 bases and J by 17 bases, with 25 bases between. The CDR3 totals 14 residues. The germline V gene has CDR1 MNHEY and CDR2 SVGAGI.

The sample holds a few counts of this clonotype. The J gene is TRBJ2-1, the V gene TRBV12-3 or TRBV12-4, with D perhaps matching TRBD2 (6 bases). Between the trimmed V and J ends, which lost 5 bases and 0 bases, there was a span of 26 bases. This CDR3 has 20 residues. Here the CDR3 DNA reads TGTGCCAGCAGTACCCCATCGCGGAGGGACTCTCCGAACTCCTACAATGAGCAGTTCTTC. Translating gives CASSTPSRRDSPNSYNEQFF.

The genes are TRBV7-9 and TRBJ2-1; TRBD2 matches 14 bases. In germline, CDR1 is SEHNR, CDR2 FQNEAQ (reference sequence). Trimming took 9 bases from V and 0 from J; bases not matched to a gene: 10. This CDR3 has 18 amino acids. CDR3 sequence: CASTSGLAGASSYNEQFF. The CDR3, as DNA: TGTGCCAGTACCTCGGGACTAGCGGGGGCTAGCTCCTACAATGAGCAGTTCTTC.

This clonotype turned up a few times. This chain's CDR3 is CASRPGGTEAFF. As DNA, the CDR3 is TGTGCCAGTAGGCCCGGGGGAACTGAAGCTTTCTTT. This chain connects TRBV19 to TRBJ1-1; TRBD1 is a possible D gene (5 bases). V was pared by 6 bases and J by 5 bases, with 10 bases between. The CDR3 has 12 amino acids. Germline V CDR1 and CDR2: LNHDA, SQIVND (reference sequence).